The T cell receptor beta chain under discussion was sequenced for a study of monozygotic twins with inflammatory bowel disease (dated by TCRdb to 2018 to 2020). Regarding the complete study: The full study comprised 28 monozygotic twin pairs: nine German pairs (four IBD-concordant, five IBD-discordant) and 19 IBD-discordant Danish pairs. Within discordant pairs, disease-associated traits were sought mainly by comparing IBD patients with their genetically identical healthy co-twins. Each individual had, on average, about 151 000 unique TCRalpha sequences and 181 000 unique TCRbeta sequences available for analysis. Overall results and qualifications from the work: Background noise and inter-individual variability may have been introduced into the repertoires by the differing immunosuppressive treatments among patients. Different T cell subtypes could not be distinguished in the analysis. Compared with healthy twins, IBD patients had fewer clonotypes in common with other individuals, a difference most pronounced in patients showing signs of disease activity. Repertoire similarity did not differ between concordant and discordant twins, possibly due to limited statistical power. No single strong signal or clonotype linked to IBD turned up in the results, so the idea that one exists was not supported. A decrease in TCRbeta repertoire diversity, as measured by inverse Simpson index, was observed in IBD patients compared with their healthy co-twins.

The library was generated by 5' RACE. Each TCR library was prepared from around 3,200 ng of total RNA. For each sample, cDNA was synthesized in eight separate reactions using SMARTScribe reverse transcriptase. During cDNA synthesis, template switching was used to introduce unique molecular identifiers that contained a 6-nucleotide sample barcode. TCRalpha and TCRbeta cDNA was amplified by two nested PCRs of around 16 and 10 cycles, with bead purification after each PCR. Before amplification, the cDNA was treated with uracil DNA-glycosylase and purified using the QIAquick PCR purification kit. The second PCR added Illumina TruSeq-compatible adapters along with sample-specific barcodes. Library quality and concentration were checked on TapeStation and Qubit, and libraries were pooled at around 5 ng each. Pooled libraries were sequenced on an Illumina HiSeq2500 single-index Rapid Run with 2 x 100 bp reads and custom sequencing primers. The authors processed their data as follows. PCR and sequencing errors were corrected by UMI-based consensus assembly using MiGEC version 1.2.6. MiXCR version 2.1.1 was used to carry out V(D)J alignment, clonotype assembly and CDR3 extraction. Gene usage, clonotype sharing and MAIT/NKT TCR abundance were normalised by analysing the top 1000, 10 000 and 20 000 clonotypes per sample. Diversity was computed as the inverse Simpson index with the vegan R package after downsampling to 27 000 UMIs. Statistical testing used paired Mann-Whitney U tests on the discordant twin pairs and applied Benjamini-Hochberg correction for multiple testing. TCRdb reprocessed the reads into one record per CDR3 protein sequence, lacking DNA. These V and J calls derive from TCRdb rather than the authors' analysis. The sample's own table lists around 400,000 distinct CDR3 sequences. 2% to 3% of the sample goes to the ten largest clones.

From each donor, a roughly 2.5 ml peripheral blood sample was collected into PAXgene tubes and kept at -80 degrees C. Without T cell sorting, total RNA was isolated from whole blood using the PAXgene blood miRNA kit on an automated QIAcube. Deep TCRalpha and TCRbeta repertoire profiling with unique molecular barcoding was performed on peripheral blood of monozygotic twin pairs concordant or discordant for inflammatory bowel disease. Smoking habits were recorded for all twin pairs, and individuals were classified as current, former or never smokers. Based on the germline V gene, the CDR1 and CDR2 sequences are MGHRA and YSYEKL. The CDR3 covers 17 residues, taking in both the cysteine and the phenylalanine. No DNA sequence is on record. Turning to this clonotype: It lacks a known antigen.

The sequence derives from a human donor with ulcerative colitis or Crohn's disease, or a healthy co-twin of an affected twin (not recorded which). Sequenced material: blood. The chain joins TRBV4-1 to TRBJ1-3; as DNA is missing, the TRBD1 call by TCRdb cannot be tested. The CDR3 sequence is CASSRVYWTVSGNTIYF.